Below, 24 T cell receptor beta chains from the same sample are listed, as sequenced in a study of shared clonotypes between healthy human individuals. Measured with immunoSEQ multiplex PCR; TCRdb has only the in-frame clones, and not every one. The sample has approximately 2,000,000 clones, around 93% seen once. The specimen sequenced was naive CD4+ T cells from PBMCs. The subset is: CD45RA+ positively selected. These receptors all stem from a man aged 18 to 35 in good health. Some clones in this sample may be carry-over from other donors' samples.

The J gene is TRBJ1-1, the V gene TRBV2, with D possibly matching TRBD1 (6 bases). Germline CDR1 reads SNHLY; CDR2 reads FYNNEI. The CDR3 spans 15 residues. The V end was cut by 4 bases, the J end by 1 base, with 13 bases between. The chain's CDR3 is CASSVMGAANTEAFF. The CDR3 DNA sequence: TGTGCCAGCAGTGTTATGGGGGCCGCGAACACTGAAGCTTTCTTT.

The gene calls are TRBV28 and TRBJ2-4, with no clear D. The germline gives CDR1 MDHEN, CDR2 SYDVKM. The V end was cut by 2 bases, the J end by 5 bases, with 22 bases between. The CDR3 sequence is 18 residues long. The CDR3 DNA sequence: TGTGCCAGCAGTTTACTTGGTTCAGAGCGAGCCATCCAAAACATTCAGTACTTC. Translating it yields CASSLLGSERAIQNIQYF.

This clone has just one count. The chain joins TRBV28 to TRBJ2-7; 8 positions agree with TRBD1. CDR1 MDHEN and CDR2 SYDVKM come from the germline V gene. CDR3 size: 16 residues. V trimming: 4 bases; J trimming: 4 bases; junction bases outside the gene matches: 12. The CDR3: CASSSHQSRDRYEQYF. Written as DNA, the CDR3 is TGTGCCAGCAGTTCCCATCAGTCCCGGGACAGGTACGAGCAGTACTTC.

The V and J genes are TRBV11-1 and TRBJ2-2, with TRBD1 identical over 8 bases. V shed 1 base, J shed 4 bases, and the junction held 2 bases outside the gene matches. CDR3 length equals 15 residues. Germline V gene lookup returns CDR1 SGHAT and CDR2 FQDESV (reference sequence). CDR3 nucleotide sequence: TGTGCCAGCAGCTTAGTGACAGGGGCCACCGGGGAGCTGTTTTTT. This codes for CASSLVTGATGELFF.

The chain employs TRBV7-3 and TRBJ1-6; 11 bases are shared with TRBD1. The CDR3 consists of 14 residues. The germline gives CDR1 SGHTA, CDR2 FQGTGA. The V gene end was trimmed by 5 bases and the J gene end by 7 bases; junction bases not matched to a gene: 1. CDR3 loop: CASSRDRGNSPLHF. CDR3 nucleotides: TGTGCCAGCAGCCGGGACAGGGGGAATTCACCCCTCCACTTT. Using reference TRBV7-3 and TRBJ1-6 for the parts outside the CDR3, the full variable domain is GAGVSQTPSNKVTEKGKYVELRCDPISGHTALYWYRQSLGQGPEFLIYFQGTGAADDSGLPNDRFFAVRPEGSVSTLKIQRTERGDSAVYLCASSRDRGNSPLHFGNGTRLTVT.

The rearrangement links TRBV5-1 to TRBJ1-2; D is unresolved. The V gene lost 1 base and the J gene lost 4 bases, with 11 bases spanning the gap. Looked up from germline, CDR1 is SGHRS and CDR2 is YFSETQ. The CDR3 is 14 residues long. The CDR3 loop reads CASSLKATGYGYTF. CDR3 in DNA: TGCGCCAGCAGCTTGAAGGCGACCGGCTATGGCTACACCTTC.

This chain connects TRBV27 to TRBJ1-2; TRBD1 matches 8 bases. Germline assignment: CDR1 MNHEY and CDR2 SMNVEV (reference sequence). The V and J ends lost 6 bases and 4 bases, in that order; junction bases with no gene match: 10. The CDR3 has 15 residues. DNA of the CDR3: TGTGCCAGCAGACCTTTCACAGGGGGGGGCTATGGCTACACCTTC. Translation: CASRPFTGGGYGYTF.

This CDR3 reads CASSYRQAFTYEQYF. The DNA of the CDR3 is TGTGCCAGCAGCTACCGACAGGCCTTCACCTACGAGCAGTACTTC. This sequence joins TRBV5-6 and TRBJ2-7; tentative D call: TRBD1 (6 bases). V lost 3 bases and J lost 2, with 15 bases in between. CDR3 length equals 15 residues. Germline V gene sequence: CDR1 SGHDT, CDR2 YYEEEE.

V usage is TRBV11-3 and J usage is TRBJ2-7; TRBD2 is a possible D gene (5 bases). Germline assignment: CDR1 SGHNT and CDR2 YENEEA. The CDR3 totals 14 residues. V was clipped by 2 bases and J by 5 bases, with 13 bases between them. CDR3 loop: CASSLRGKWDEQYF. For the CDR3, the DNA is TGTGCCAGCAGCTTAAGAGGGAAGTGGGACGAGCAGTACTTC.

The CDR3 DNA reads as TGTGCCAGCAGATTGGACGGACCTGGGACCCAGTACTTC. Its translation: CASRLDGPGTQYF. This sequence joins TRBV2 and TRBJ2-5; no definite D call. CDR3 length: 13 amino acids. Trimming removed 6 bases from V and 7 bases from J, with 15 bases in between. CDR1 is SNHLY and CDR2 is FYNNEI in the germline V gene.

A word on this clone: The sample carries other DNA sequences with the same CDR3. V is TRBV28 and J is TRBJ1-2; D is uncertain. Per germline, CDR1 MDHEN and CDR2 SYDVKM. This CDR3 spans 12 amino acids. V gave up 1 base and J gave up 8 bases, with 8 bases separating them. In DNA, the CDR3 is TGTGCCAGCAGTTTATCCGGGTACGGCTACACCTTC. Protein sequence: CASSLSGYGYTF.

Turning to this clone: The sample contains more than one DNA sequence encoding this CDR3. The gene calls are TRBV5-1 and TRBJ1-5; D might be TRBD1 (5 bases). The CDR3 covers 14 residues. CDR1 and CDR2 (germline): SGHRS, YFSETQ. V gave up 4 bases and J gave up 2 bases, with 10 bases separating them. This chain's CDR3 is CASSLQGGNQPQHF. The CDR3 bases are TGCGCCAGCAGCCTCCAGGGAGGCAATCAGCCCCAGCATTTT.

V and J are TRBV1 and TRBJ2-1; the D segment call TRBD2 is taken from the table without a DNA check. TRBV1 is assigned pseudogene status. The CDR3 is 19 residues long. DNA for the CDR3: TGCACCAGCAGCCAAGTAGGGACTAGCGGGAGGGCAAGGTGGAATGAGCAGTTCTTC. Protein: CTSSQVGTSGRARWNEQFF.

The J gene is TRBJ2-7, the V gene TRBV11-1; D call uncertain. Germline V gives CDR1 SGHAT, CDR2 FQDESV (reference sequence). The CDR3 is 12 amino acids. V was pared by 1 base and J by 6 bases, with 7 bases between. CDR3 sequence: CASSLVGSEQYF. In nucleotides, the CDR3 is TGTGCCAGCAGCTTAGTAGGGTCCGAGCAGTACTTC.

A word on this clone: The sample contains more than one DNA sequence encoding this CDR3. The CDR3 DNA reads TGTGCCAGCAGCTTGCCCAGCACAGATACGCAGTATTTT. This sequence encodes CASSLPSTDTQYF. The rearrangement links TRBV5-6 to TRBJ2-3; D unclear. The CDR3 length is 13 residues. Trimming pared 1 base from V and 0 bases from J, leaving 3 bases between. Germline CDR1 SGHDT, CDR2 YYEEEE.

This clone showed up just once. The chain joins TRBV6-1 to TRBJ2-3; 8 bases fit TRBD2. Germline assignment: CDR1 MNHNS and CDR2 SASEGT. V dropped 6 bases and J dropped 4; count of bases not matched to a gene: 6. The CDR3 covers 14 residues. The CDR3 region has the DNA TGTGCCAGCAGGCAACGACTAGCGCCAGATACGCAGTATTTT. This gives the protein CASRQRLAPDTQYF.

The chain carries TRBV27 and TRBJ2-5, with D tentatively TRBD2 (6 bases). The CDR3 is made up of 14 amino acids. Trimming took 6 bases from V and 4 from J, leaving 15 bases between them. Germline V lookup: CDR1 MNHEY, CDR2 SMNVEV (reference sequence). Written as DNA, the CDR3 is TGTGCCAGCAGGGGAGGCGCGGTAGGAGAGACCCAGTACTTC. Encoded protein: CASRGGAVGETQYF.

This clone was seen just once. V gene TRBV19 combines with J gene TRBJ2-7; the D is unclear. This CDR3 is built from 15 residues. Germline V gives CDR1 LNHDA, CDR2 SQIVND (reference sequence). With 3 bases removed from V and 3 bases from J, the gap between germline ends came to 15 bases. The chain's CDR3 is CASSIAIGLYYEQYF. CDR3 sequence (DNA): TGTGCCAGTAGTATCGCTATCGGGTTGTACTACGAGCAGTACTTC.

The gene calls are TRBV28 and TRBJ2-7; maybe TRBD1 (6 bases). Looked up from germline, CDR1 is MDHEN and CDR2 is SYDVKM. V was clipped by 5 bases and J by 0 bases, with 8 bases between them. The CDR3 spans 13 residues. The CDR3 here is CASSHRVSYEQYF. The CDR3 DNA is TGTGCCAGCAGTCACAGGGTCTCCTACGAGCAGTACTTC.

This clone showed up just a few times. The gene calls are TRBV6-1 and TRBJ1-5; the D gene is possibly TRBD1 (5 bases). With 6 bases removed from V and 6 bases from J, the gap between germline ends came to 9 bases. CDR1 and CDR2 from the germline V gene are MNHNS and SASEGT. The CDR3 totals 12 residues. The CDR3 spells CASRQGTQPQHF. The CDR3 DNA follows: TGTGCCAGCAGGCAGGGTACTCAGCCCCAGCATTTT.

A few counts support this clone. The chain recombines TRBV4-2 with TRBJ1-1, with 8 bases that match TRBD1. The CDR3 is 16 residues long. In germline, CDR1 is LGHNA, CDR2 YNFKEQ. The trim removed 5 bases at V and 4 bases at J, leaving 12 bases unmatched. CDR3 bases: TGTGCCAGCAGCGAGACGGCAGGGGGCGCGGCCACTGAAGCTTTCTTT. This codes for CASSETAGGAATEAFF.

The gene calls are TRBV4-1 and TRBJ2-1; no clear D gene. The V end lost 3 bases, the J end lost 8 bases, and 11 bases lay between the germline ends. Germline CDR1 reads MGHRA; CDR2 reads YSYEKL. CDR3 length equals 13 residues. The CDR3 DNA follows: TGCGCCAGCAGCCAGCAAGTTGGGGATGAGCAGTTCTTC. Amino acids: CASSQQVGDEQFF.

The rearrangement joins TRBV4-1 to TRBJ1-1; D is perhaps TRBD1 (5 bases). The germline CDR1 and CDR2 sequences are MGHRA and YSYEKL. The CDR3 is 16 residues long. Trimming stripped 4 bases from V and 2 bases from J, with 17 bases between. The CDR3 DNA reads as TGCGCCAGCAGCCTCTCCAGGGCAGCGGGTAACACTGAAGCTTTCTTT. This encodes CASSLSRAAGNTEAFF.

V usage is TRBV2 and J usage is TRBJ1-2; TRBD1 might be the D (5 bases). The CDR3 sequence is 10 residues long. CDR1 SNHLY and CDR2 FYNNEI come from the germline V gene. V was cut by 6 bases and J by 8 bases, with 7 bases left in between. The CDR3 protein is CASREGGYTF. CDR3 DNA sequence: TGTGCCAGCAGAGAGGGGGGCTACACCTTC.